The entry below gives a single T cell receptor (beta chain) sequence along with its context. Its antigen is unidentified. V was pared by 2 bases and J by 3 bases, with 10 bases of the junction left unmatched. The CDR3 sequence is 16 residues long. Per germline, CDR1 KGHSH and CDR2 LQKENI. The sample originates from a study of cytomegalovirus exposure and HLA in healthy donors. It was with 60 Vbeta and 13 Jbeta primers that the PCR ran. Assay: immunoSEQ multiplex PCR; the TCRdb copy retains only in-frame clones and omits some. This specimen shows roughly 80,000 clones; the ten leading clones hold just over 5.5%. Overall study results and limits: With DRB1 most and HLA-C fewest, TCR association rates differed between HLA loci in a later analysis.

The origin of this receptor is a girl aged 5-17 years in good health and CMV-seropositive. The sample was PBMCs. The chain is built from TRBV18 and TRBJ2-7, with 7 bases lining up with TRBD1. The CDR3 region is CASSPSRTQGNYEQYF. The CDR3 nucleotides read TGTGCCAGCTCACCAAGTCGGACACAGGGGAACTACGAGCAGTACTTC.